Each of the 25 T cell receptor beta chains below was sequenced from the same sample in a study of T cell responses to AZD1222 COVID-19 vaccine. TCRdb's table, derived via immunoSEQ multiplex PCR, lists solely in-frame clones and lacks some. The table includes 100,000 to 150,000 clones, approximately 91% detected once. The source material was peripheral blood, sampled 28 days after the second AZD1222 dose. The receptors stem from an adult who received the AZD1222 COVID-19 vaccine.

CDR3 nucleotides: TGTGCCAGCAGCTCAGCGCGGGCTAGGTATGGCTACACCTTC. Encoded protein: CASSSARARYGYTF. The genes are TRBV11-2 and TRBJ1-2; D is undetermined. Germline values: CDR1 SGHAT, CDR2 FQNNGV. V lost 4 bases and J lost 5, with 14 bases in between. The CDR3 runs to 14 residues.

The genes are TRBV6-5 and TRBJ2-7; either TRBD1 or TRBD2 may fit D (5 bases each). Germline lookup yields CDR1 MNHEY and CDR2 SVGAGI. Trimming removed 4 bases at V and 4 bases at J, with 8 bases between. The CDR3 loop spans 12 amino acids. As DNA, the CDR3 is TGTGCCAGCAGTTCGAGGGGTTACGAGCAGTACGTC. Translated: CASSSRGYEQYV.

The CDR3 reads CASSLSGANTGELFF. In DNA form, the CDR3 reads TGTGCCAGCAGCTTATCGGGAGCGAACACCGGGGAGCTGTTTTTT. This chain uses TRBV7-3 with TRBJ2-2, with D maybe TRBD2 (6 bases). Germline CDR1 SGHTA, CDR2 FQGTGA. There are 15 residues in the CDR3. V was shortened by 2 bases and J by 0 bases, with 7 bases between the two germline ends.

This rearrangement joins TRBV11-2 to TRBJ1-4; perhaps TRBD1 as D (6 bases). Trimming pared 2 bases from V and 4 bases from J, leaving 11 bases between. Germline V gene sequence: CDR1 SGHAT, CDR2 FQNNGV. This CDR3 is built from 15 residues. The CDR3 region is CASSLRGALNEKLFF. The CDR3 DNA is TGTGCCAGCAGCTTAAGGGGGGCGCTTAATGAAAAACTGTTTTTT.

CDR3 loop: CASSLGQHLSGNTIYF. The DNA of the CDR3 is TGTGCCAGCAGCTTAGGACAGCATCTCTCTGGAAACACCATATATTTT. This chain uses TRBV7-2 with TRBJ1-3, with D tentatively TRBD1 (5 bases). CDR3 length: 16 amino acids. The germline V gene has CDR1 SGHTA and CDR2 FQGNSA. Trimming shortened V by 1 base and J by 0 bases, and 10 bases separated the two germline ends.

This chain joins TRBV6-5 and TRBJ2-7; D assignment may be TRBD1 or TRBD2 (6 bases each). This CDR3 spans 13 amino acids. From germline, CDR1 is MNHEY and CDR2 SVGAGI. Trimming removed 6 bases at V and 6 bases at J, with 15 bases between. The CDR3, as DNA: TGTGCCAGCAGCTCGACAGGAGGGGTCGAGCAGTACTTC. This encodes CASSSTGGVEQYF.

The CDR3 is CASSGRGDSNQPQHF. The CDR3 nucleotides read TGTGCCAGCAGCGGGAGAGGGGACAGCAATCAGCCCCAGCATTTT. The chain carries TRBV5-8 and TRBJ1-5; D is perhaps TRBD1 (5 bases). This CDR3 is 15 amino acids long. Trimming removed 4 bases at V and 1 base at J, with 12 bases between. Per the germline V gene, CDR1 is SGHTS and CDR2 is YDEGEE.

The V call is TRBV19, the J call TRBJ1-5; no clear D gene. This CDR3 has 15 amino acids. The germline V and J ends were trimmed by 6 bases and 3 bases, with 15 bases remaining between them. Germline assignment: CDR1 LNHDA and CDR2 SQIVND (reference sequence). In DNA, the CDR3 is TGTGCCAGTAGGAAGCGTGAGTATGACAATCAGCCCCAGCATTTT. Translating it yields CASRKREYDNQPQHF.

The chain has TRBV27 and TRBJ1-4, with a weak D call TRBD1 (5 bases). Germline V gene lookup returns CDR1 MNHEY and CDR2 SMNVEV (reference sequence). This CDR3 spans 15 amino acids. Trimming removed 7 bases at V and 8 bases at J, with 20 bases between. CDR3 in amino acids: CASNRTPGGWEKLFF. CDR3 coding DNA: TGTGCCAGCAACCGAACTCCCGGGGGATGGGAAAAACTGTTTTTT.

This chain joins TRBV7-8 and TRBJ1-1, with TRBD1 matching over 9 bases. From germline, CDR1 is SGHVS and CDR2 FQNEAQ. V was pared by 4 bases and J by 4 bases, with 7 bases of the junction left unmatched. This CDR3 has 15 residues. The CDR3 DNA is TGTGCCAGCAGCTCCATGGGACAGGGACTCACTGAAGCTTTCTTT. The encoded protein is CASSSMGQGLTEAFF.

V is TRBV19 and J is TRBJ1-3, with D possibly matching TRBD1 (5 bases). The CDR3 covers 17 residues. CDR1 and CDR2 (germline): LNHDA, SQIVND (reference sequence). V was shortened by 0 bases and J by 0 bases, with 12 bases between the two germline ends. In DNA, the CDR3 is TGTGCCAGTAGTATAGATCCTGGGGGAAGCTCTGGAAACACCATATATTTT. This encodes CASSIDPGGSSGNTIYF.

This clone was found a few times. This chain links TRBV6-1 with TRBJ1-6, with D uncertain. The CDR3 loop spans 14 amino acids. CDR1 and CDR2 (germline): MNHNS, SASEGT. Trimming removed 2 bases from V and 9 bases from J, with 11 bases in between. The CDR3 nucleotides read TGTGCCAGCAGTGAAAAGTCGGAGGCTTCACCCCTCCACTTT. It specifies CASSEKSEASPLHF.

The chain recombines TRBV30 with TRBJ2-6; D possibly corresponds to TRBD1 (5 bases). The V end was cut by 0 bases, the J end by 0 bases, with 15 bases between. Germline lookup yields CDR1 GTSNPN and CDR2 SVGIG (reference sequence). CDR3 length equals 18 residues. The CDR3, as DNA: TGTGCCTGGAGTGTATCGAGGACACCCGGCTCTGGGGCCAACGTCCTGACTTTC. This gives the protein CAWSVSRTPGSGANVLTF.

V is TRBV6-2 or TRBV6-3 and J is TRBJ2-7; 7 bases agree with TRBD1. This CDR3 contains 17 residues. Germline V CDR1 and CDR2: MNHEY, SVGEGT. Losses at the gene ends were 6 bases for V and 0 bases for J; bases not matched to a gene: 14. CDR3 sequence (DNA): TGTGCCAGCAGCCCTTATCCAGACAGGGCTATCTCCTACGAGCAGTACTTC. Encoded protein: CASSPYPDRAISYEQYF.

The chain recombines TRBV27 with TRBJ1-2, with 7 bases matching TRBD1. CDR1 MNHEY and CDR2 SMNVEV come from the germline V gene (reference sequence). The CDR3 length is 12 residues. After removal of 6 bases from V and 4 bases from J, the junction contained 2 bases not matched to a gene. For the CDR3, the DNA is TGTGCCAGCAGCGGACAGGCCTATGGCTACACCTTC. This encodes CASSGQAYGYTF.

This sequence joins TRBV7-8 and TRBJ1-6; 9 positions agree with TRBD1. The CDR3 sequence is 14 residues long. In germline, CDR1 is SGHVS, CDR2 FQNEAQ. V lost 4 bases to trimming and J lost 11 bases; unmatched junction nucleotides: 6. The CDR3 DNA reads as TGTGCCAGCAGCTGGGGGACAGGGATGACACCCCTCCACTTT. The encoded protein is CASSWGTGMTPLHF.

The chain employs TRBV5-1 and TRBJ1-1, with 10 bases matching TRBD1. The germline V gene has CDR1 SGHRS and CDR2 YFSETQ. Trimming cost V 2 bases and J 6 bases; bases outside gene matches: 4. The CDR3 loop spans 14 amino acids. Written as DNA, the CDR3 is TGCGCCAGCAGCTTATGGACAGGGGGAGCTGAAGCTTTCTTT. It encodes CASSLWTGGAEAFF.

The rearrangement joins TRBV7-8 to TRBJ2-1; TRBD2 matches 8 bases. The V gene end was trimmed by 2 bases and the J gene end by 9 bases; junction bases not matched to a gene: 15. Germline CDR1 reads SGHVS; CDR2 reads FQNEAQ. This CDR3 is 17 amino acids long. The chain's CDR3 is CASSLRDGTRGGSEQFF. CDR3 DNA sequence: TGTGCCAGCAGCTTAAGGGACGGGACTAGAGGTGGGAGTGAGCAGTTCTTC.

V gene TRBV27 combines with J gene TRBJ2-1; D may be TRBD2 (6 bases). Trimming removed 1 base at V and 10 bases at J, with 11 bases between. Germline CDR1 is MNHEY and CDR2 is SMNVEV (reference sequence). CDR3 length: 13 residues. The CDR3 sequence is CASSLWLAREQFF. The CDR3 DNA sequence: TGTGCCAGCAGTTTATGGCTAGCGAGGGAGCAGTTCTTC.

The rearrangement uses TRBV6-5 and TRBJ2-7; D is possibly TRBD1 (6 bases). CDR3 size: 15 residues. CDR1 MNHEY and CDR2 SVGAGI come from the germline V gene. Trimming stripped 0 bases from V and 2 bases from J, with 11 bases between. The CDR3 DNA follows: TGTGCCAGCAGTTACTCGCAAGCAGGGGCCTACGAGCAGTACGTC. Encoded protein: CASSYSQAGAYEQYV.

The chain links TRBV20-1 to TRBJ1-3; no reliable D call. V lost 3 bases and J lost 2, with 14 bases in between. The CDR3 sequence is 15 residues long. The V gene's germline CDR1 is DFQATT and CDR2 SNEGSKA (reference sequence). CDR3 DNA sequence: TGCAGTGCTAGTCCGCGAGGGTCGCCTGGAAACACCATATATTTT. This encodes CSASPRGSPGNTIYF.

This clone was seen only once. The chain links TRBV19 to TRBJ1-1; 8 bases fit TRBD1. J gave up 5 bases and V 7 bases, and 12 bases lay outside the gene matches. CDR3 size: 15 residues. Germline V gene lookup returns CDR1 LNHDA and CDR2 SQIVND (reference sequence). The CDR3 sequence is CASTTGQGGRTEAFF. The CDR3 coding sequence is TGTGCCAGTACCACCGGACAGGGAGGGAGGACTGAAGCTTTCTTT.

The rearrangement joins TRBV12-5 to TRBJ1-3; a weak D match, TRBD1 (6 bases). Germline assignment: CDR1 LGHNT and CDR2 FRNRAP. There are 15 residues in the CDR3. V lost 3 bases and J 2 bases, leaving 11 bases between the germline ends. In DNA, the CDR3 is TGTGCTAGTGGTTTAGGGGGTAGCACTGGAAACACCATATATTTT. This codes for CASGLGGSTGNTIYF.

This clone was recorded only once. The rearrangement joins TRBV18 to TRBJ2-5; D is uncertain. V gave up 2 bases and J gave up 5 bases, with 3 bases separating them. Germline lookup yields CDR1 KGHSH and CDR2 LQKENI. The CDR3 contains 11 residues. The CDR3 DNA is TGTGCCAGCTCACCATCGGAGACCCAGTACTTC. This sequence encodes CASSPSETQYF.

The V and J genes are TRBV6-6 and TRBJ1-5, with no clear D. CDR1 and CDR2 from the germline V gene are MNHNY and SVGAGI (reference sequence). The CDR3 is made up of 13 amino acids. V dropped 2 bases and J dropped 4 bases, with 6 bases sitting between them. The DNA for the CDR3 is TGTGCCAGCAGTTACCGCGCAAATCAGCCCCAGCATTTT. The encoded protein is CASSYRANQPQHF.